The present T cell receptor (beta chain) was sequenced within a study of beta chain features in type 1 diabetes. Overall study findings and caveats: Moderately but significantly shorter TCRB CDR3s were found in Type 1 diabetes patients in all four CD4+ subsets. Among type 1 diabetes patients, VDJ junctions had fewer insertions and more deletions.

This CDR3 is built from 14 residues. V gave up 3 bases and J gave up 11 bases, with 19 bases separating them. From germline, CDR1 is MNHEY and CDR2 SMNVEV (reference sequence). Notes on this clone: Its target is unknown.

Since all of the isolated RNA was reverse transcribed, expressed TCRB transcripts were what got sequenced. Libraries were prepared by immunoSEQ multiplex PCR; TCRdb keeps only in-frame clonotypes and omits some of them. Altogether 200,000 to 300,000 clones are present, roughly 20% being singletons, with the ten largest covering roughly 0.028%. The J gene is TRBJ1-1, the V gene TRBV27; TRBD1 might be the D (6 bases). The TCR sequence derives from a woman in her 40s with type 1 diabetes. The sequenced sample was naive CD4+ T cells from blood. CDR3 protein: CASSFPGQGGRAFF. The CDR3 nucleotides read TGTGCCAGCAGTTTCCCGGGACAAGGGGGAAGGGCTTTCTTT.